A selection of T cell receptor beta chains follows, all from one sample in a study of T cells after yellow fever vaccination. Via MiXCR, TCRdb re-called the 5' RACE reads, giving one row per CDR3 protein. This sample yields hundreds of thousands of distinct CDR3 sequences, of which roughly an eighth are seen a single time; more than 13% belongs to the top ten. The specimen comprised PBMCs, sampled on the day of the yellow fever booster vaccination. Receptors originate from a man between 25 and 39 years old who received the YFV17D yellow fever vaccine. CDR3s include the opening cysteine and the closing phenylalanine or tryptophan. The D gene is left open where the match is weak. A row's size may be missing; if present it is once, few, many or a size class.

TRBV5-1,TRBJ2-1,-,few,TGCGCCAGCAGCTTGGAGCTGGCGGGTGAGCAGTTCTTC,CASSLELAGEQFF
TRBV20-1,TRBJ2-1,TRBD1,-,TGCAGTTGGACAGGGAAGAATGAGCAGTTCTTC,CSWTGKNEQFF
TRBV19,TRBJ2-5,TRBD2,few,TGTGCCAGTAGTATTGCTAGCGGGAGAGGGGAGACCCAGTACTTC,CASSIASGRGETQYF
TRBV7-8,TRBJ2-3,-,few,TGTGCCAGCAGCTCCATTGGGTCAGCCACCGATACGCAGTATTTT,CASSSIGSATDTQYF
TRBV7-9,TRBJ2-1,-,many,TGTGCCAGCAGCTTAGTGCTAAATGAGCAGTTCTTC,CASSLVLNEQFF
TRBV7-6,TRBJ2-6,-,few,TGTGCCAGCAGCCAATACAGAGGAGGGTCTGGGGCCAACGTCCTGACTTTC,CASSQYRGGSGANVLTF
TRBV11-3,TRBJ2-1,TRBD1,few,TGTGCCAGCAGCTTCCGAAGACCGGGACAGTCTTTCTCCGCCCACTACAATGAGCAGTTCTTC,CASSFRRPGQSFSAHYNEQFF
TRBV11-2,TRBJ2-1,-,few,TGTGCCAGCAGCTTAGTGGACCGCTATGAGCAGTTCTTC,CASSLVDRYEQFF
TRBV7-3,TRBJ1-2,-,few,TGTGCCAGCAGCTACACCACAGGGAAGGGCTACACCTTC,CASSYTTGKGYTF
TRBV7-9,TRBJ1-2,-,few,TGTGCCAGCAGTTCAGGCGAGTACTATGGCTACACCTTC,CASSSGEYYGYTF
TRBV21-1,TRBJ2-4,-,few,TGTGCCAGCAGCAACACAGGGGCCCAAGCGCTCAAAAACATTCAGTACTTC,CASSNTGAQALKNIQYF
TRBV6-1,TRBJ2-7,-,few,TGTGCCAGCAGACCCCTCGCCAGGGTCAACGAGCAGTACTTC,CASRPLARVNEQYF
TRBV18,TRBJ2-1,-,-,TGTGCCAGCTCACCAGCAGCGGACGGCATTGAGCAGTTCTTC,CASSPAADGIEQFF
TRBV11-2,TRBJ2-3,-,-,TGTGCCAGCAGCTTAGAGAGGTCTTCGGGAGCTACGCAGTATTTT,CASSLERSSGATQYF
TRBV20-1,TRBJ2-3,TRBD2,-,TGCAGTGCTAGAGAGGCTAGCGGGAGCCCAGATACGCAGTATTTT,CSAREASGSPDTQYF
TRBV19,TRBJ2-7,TRBD1,-,TGTGCCAGTAGTCCGTCAGGGGGCTTCGGCGAGCAGTACTTC,CASSPSGGFGEQYF
TRBV29-1,TRBJ2-7,TRBD2,-,TGCAGCGTTGAGGGGGGGGACGGAGTCTCCTACGAGCAGTACTTC,CSVEGGDGVSYEQYF
TRBV10-1,TRBJ2-7,-,few,TGCGCCAGCAGTGTCGACAGACGGTTAAGCTCCTACGAGCAGTACTTC,CASSVDRRLSSYEQYF
TRBV5-1,TRBJ2-1,TRBD2,-,TGCGCCAGCAGCCCAGGACTAGCGGATGAGCAGTTCTTC,CASSPGLADEQFF
TRBV5-5,TRBJ2-1,TRBD2,many,TGTGCCAGCAGTTACGGACTAGCGGGAGAGTACAATGAGCAGTTCTTC,CASSYGLAGEYNEQFF
TRBV12-3/TRBV12-4,TRBJ2-7,TRBD1,-,TGTGCCAGCAGTTACTCCAGGACAGGCCTATCCTACGAGCAGTACTTC,CASSYSRTGLSYEQYF
TRBV11-2,TRBJ2-5,TRBD2,-,TGTGCCAGCAGGGACGGGAGGCGACACCAAGAGACCCAGTACTTC,CASRDGRRHQETQYF
TRBV20-1,TRBJ2-5,-,few,TGCAGTGCTAGAGATTGGGCAGACCAAGAGACCCAGTACTTC,CSARDWADQETQYF
TRBV3-1,TRBJ2-5,-,-,TGTGCCAGCAGTCTTACTTGGGAGACGGTCGAAAAGACCCAGTACTTC,CASSLTWETVEKTQYF
TRBV12-3/TRBV12-4,TRBJ1-1,-,many,TGTGCCAGCAGCCGAACAGGGAAAAACACTGAAGCTTTCTTT,CASSRTGKNTEAFF
TRBV29-1,TRBJ2-7,-,few,TGCAGCGCGACGGTCAACTACGAGCAGTACTTC,CSATVNYEQYF
TRBV10-3,TRBJ1-5,TRBD1,few,TGTGCCATCAGTGATGGACAGGGAGGTCAGCCCCAGCATTTT,CAISDGQGGQPQHF
TRBV7-2,TRBJ1-5,-,-,TGTGCCAGCAGCCCAACCTTGGGGACAAGAAATCAGCCCCAGCATTTT,CASSPTLGTRNQPQHF